One sample yielded the 2 T cell receptor beta chains listed below, sequenced in a study of cytomegalovirus exposure and HLA in healthy donors. The primer mix had 60 Vbeta and 13 Jbeta primers. Data came from immunoSEQ multiplex PCR; TCRdb stores just in-frame clones and leaves some out. The repertoire holds around 140,000 clones, with 78% as singletons. Sequencing used PBMCs. These receptors came from a female donor in good health and CMV-seronegative.

This chain joins TRBV6-4 and TRBJ2-3, with D possibly TRBD1 on 5 matching bases. V shed 4 bases and J shed 2 bases, with 13 bases lying between them. This CDR3 has 15 amino acids. Germline V gene lookup returns CDR1 MRHNA and CDR2 SNTAGT. CDR3 nucleotides: TGTGCCAGCAGTGTTGGGGCGGAGCACACAGATACGCAGTATTTT. It yields the protein CASSVGAEHTDTQYF.

The chain employs TRBV12-5 and TRBJ2-1, with 8 bases fitting TRBD2. This CDR3 is 17 amino acids long. In germline, CDR1 is LGHNT, CDR2 FRNRAP. With V trimmed by 0 bases and J by 4 bases, 8 bases remained unmatched. CDR3 sequence reads: CASGLVLAGKGYNEQFF. The DNA for the CDR3 is TGTGCTAGTGGTTTGGTTTTAGCGGGAAAAGGATACAATGAGCAGTTCTTC.